The present entry profiles one TCR beta chain with its context. The record originates from a study of blood T cell repertoires in COVID-19. On the study more broadly: Sites in the United States, Italy and Spain provided acute and convalescent COVID-19 samples. PBMCs, B-cell-depleted T cells, or T cells provided the cDNA or gDNA that made up the material.

V shed 3 bases and J shed 7 bases, with 18 bases lying between them. Germline V gene sequence: CDR1 KGHSH, CDR2 LQKENI. The CDR3 contains 16 residues. Original methodology: From reference gene primer amplification, estimates of nucleated cell counts were derived. The repertoire was sequenced with immunoSEQ multiplex PCR; TCRdb's copy has only in-frame clones and lacks some. From that table come the V and J calls and clone size; the DNA was used to work out D and trimming. The data contain 60,000 to 90,000 clones, 84% of them singletons. This TCR derives from a man between 45 and 60 years old with acute or convalescent COVID-19. The sequenced sample consisted of peripheral blood. The rearrangement uses TRBV18 and TRBJ2-2; D may be TRBD2 (6 bases). For the CDR3, the DNA is TGTGCCAGCTCACCCTCCGGAGGGTCCCTGCTCGGGGAGCTGTTTTTT. Protein: CASSPSGGSLLGELFF.